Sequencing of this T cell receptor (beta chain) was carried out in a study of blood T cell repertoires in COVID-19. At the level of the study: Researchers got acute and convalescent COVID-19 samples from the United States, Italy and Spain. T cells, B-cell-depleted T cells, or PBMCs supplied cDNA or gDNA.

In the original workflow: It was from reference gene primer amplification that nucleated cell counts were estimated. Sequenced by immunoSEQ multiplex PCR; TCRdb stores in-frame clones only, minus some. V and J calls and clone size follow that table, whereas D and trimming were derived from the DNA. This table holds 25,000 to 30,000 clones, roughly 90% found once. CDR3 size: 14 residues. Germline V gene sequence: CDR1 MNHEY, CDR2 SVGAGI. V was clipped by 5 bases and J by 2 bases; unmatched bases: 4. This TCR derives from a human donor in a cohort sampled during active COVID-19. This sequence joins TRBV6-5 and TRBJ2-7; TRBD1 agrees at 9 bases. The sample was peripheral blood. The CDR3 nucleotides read TGTGCCAGCAGTCCGGGACAGGGAGCCTACGAGCAGTACTTC. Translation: CASSPGQGAYEQYF.